The 23 T cell receptor beta chains presented below share a single source sample, sequenced in a study of T cells in women clearing cervical HPV infection. Using immunoSEQ multiplex PCR, the repertoire was profiled, and TCRdb retains in-frame clones only, with some absent. Here the sample table reports about 36,000 clones. The sequencing input was blood buffy coat. The receptors shown here come from a woman aged 18-69 years with a cervical HPV16 infection that either progressed to CIN3+ or cleared (not recorded which).

In regard to this clone: The read ends 3 residues before the CDR3 terminus; that terminus is restored from the germline J gene. J is TRBJ2-7 and V is TRBV4-2; 8 positions agree with TRBD2. CDR1 is LGHNA, CDR2 YNFKEQ, per germline. The trim removed 0 bases at V and 1 base at J, leaving 8 bases unmatched. The CDR3 loop spans 17 amino acids. CDR3 loop: CASSQDQRGWKSYEQYF. The DNA read from the CDR3 is TGTGCCAGCAGCCAAGATCAGCGGGGGTGGAAATCCTACGAG.

Comment on this clone: Read data end 3 residues before the CDR3 end; the end is taken from the germline J gene. The V gene is TRBV19, the J gene TRBJ2-4; D not certain. There are 12 residues in the CDR3. The germline gives CDR1 LNHDA, CDR2 SQIVND (reference sequence). The CDR3 sequence is CASSIERRGQYF. The sequenced CDR3 bases are TGTGCCAGTAGTATAGAAAGGCGCGGT.

To note about this clone: The read terminates 3 residues ahead of where the CDR3 ends, so the germline J gene completes it. The chain uses TRBV5-6 and TRBJ2-1; TRBD2 aligns across 10 bases. The V gene end was trimmed by 4 bases and the J gene end by 8 bases; junction bases not matched to a gene: 9. This CDR3 has 15 amino acids. CDR1 and CDR2 from the germline V gene are SGHDT and YYEEEE. The CDR3 protein is CASSPSGGAVDEQFF. Incomplete CDR3 DNA: TGTGCCAGCAGCCCGAGCGGGGGGGCCGTAGATGAG.

Concerning this clone: The CDR3 end is not reached by the read, which stops 3 residues before it; the germline J gene fills it in. The J gene is TRBJ2-7, the V gene TRBV7-2, with 9 bases fitting TRBD2. Germline assignment: CDR1 SGHTA and CDR2 FQGNSA. This CDR3 is 14 amino acids long. The V segment lost 3 bases and the J segment 5 bases; nucleotides outside the gene matches: 5. CDR3 loop: CASSFRLAGNEQYF. Partial CDR3 DNA: TGTGCCAGCAGCTTCCGGCTAGCGGGAAACGAG.

Note on this clone: The read gets to within 3 residues of the CDR3 end, and the germline J gene fills in the rest. The V and J genes are TRBV11-2 and TRBJ2-3; D not certain. The CDR3 runs 12 residues. The germline V and J ends were trimmed by 1 base and 5 bases, with 4 bases remaining between them. CDR1 SGHAT and CDR2 FQNNGV come from the germline V gene. The DNA read from the CDR3 is TGTGCCAGCAGCTTAGCCGTAGATACG. It codes for CASSLAVDT. The entire CDR3 protein reads CASSLAVDTQYF.

Comments on this clone: The read terminates 3 residues ahead of where the CDR3 ends, so the germline J gene completes it. The V call is TRBV7-8, the J call TRBJ2-3; 7 positions match TRBD1. CDR1 is SGHVS and CDR2 is FQNEAQ in the germline V gene. CDR3 length equals 11 residues. Losses at the gene ends were 6 bases for V and 6 bases for J; bases not matched to a gene: 0. The CDR3 loop reads CASRTGDTQYF. The DNA read from the CDR3 is TGTGCCAGCAGGACAGGGGATACG.

To note about this clone: Coverage ceases 3 residues before the CDR3 finishes, and the germline J gene fills in the end. J is TRBJ2-1 and V is TRBV7-2; 12 bases map to TRBD2. This CDR3 is 15 amino acids long. J was trimmed by 7 bases and V by 7 bases; bases with no gene match: 8. Germline CDR1 reads SGHTA; CDR2 reads FQGNSA. The chain's CDR3 is CASTPGLAGGNEQFF. The CDR3 bases that were read are TGTGCCAGCACCCCAGGGCTAGCGGGAGGGAATGAG.

With respect to this clone: The read terminates 3 residues ahead of where the CDR3 ends, so the germline J gene completes it. The genes are TRBV19 and TRBJ2-5, with 11 bases lining up with TRBD2. CDR1 and CDR2 (germline): LNHDA, SQIVND (reference sequence). V dropped 7 bases and J dropped 7; count of bases not matched to a gene: 14. This CDR3 is built from 16 residues. Incomplete CDR3 DNA: TGTGCCAGTACCCCGAGCGGGACTAGCGGTATTTGGACC. As protein: CASTPSGTSGIWT. In full, the CDR3 reads CASTPSGTSGIWTQYF.

Of note for this clone: The read stops 3 residues short of the end of the CDR3; the missing end is completed from the germline J gene. The V call is TRBV7-2, the J call TRBJ2-7; 8 positions match TRBD1. Germline lookup yields CDR1 SGHTA and CDR2 FQGNSA. The CDR3 is made up of 14 amino acids. V lost 4 bases, J lost 2 bases, and 4 bases stayed unmatched. CDR3 loop: CASSSVQGAYEQYF. The CDR3 bases that were read are TGTGCCAGCAGCTCAGTACAGGGGGCCTACGAG.

Note on this clone: The read finishes 3 residues shy of the CDR3 end, and the germline J gene is used to complete it. The chain recombines TRBV6-1 with TRBJ2-5; 12 nucleotides line up with TRBD2. This CDR3 spans 19 amino acids. CDR1 is MNHNS and CDR2 is SASEGT in the germline V gene. V was pared by 2 bases and J by 0 bases, with 10 bases of the junction left unmatched. The sequenced CDR3 bases are TGTGCCAGCAGTGAACAAGGTCTAGCGGGGGGGCCCTACCAAGAGACC. Translating gives CASSEQGLAGGPYQET. The CDR3 reads in full as CASSEQGLAGGPYQETQYF.

This clone registers medium-sized by frequency. Read sequence stops 3 residues before the CDR3 end, and the germline J gene provides the missing end. The rearrangement joins TRBV4-2 to TRBJ1-6; 7 nucleotides match TRBD1. V lost 4 bases to trimming and J lost 7 bases; unmatched junction nucleotides: 22. The CDR3 contains 20 residues. Germline lookup yields CDR1 LGHNA and CDR2 YNFKEQ. CDR3 bases read: TGTGCCAGCAGCCCACGGGACAGTTCAATTTTGTTCTTCGGCAATTCACCC. Amino acids: CASSPRDSSILFFGNSP. The whole CDR3 protein is CASSPRDSSILFFGNSPLHF.

About this clone: The sequenced fragment ends 3 residues before the CDR3 boundary, so the rest is inferred from the germline J gene. This chain connects TRBV5-5 to TRBJ1-1; D gene unclear. Germline loops: CDR1 SGHKS, CDR2 YYEKEE (reference sequence). V was cut by 2 bases and J by 0 bases, with 11 bases left in between. The CDR3 spans 15 residues. The sequenced CDR3 bases are TGTGCCAGCAGCTTCTTAGCCAGCCTGAACACTGAA. As protein: CASSFLASLNTE. The complete CDR3 reads CASSFLASLNTEAFF.

On this clone itself: The read terminates 3 residues before the CDR3 end, so the remaining end is supplied by the germline J gene. The chain carries TRBV6-2 or TRBV6-3 and TRBJ2-5; perhaps TRBD2 as D (7 bases). CDR1 is MNHEY and CDR2 is SVGEGT in the germline V gene. The CDR3 spans 14 residues. Between the trimmed V and J ends, which lost 7 bases and 2 bases, there was a span of 14 bases. The CDR3 bases that were read are TGTGCCAGCATGGGGGGGACAAGACAAGAGACC. This sequence encodes CASMGGTRQET. The CDR3 in its entirety is CASMGGTRQETQYF.

Worth noting for this clone: The read terminates 3 residues ahead of where the CDR3 ends, so the germline J gene completes it. The V and J genes are TRBV2 and TRBJ1-5; D is unresolved. Germline V gives CDR1 SNHLY, CDR2 FYNNEI. V shed 3 bases and J shed 5 bases, with 5 bases lying between them. This CDR3 is built from 12 residues. CDR3 bases read: TGTGCCAGCAGTGACCGGGATCAGCCC. Amino acids: CASSDRDQP. The CDR3, in full, reads CASSDRDQPQHF.

Points on this clone: Sequencing ends 3 residues short of the CDR3 end; the germline J gene provides the rest. V is TRBV6-4 and J is TRBJ1-1; 11 bases are shared with TRBD1. The CDR3 totals 15 residues. The V gene's germline CDR1 is MRHNA and CDR2 SNTAGT. The V and J ends lost 2 bases and 4 bases, in that order; junction bases with no gene match: 3. The CDR3 region is CASSDGTGGVTEAFF. The covered CDR3 bases are TGTGCCAGCAGTGACGGGACAGGGGGGGTCACTGAA.

Details on this clone: The read ends 3 residues early relative to the CDR3; the germline J gene fills the gap. The chain uses TRBV11-1 and TRBJ2-5; weak D call: TRBD1 (5 bases). This CDR3 comprises 15 residues. Germline CDR1 reads SGHAT; CDR2 reads FQDESV (reference sequence). With 0 bases removed from V and 5 bases from J, the gap between germline ends came to 13 bases. This CDR3 is CASSLARAHGETQYF. The CDR3 DNA, read in part, is TGTGCCAGCAGCTTAGCCAGGGCCCACGGGGAGACC.

As concerns this clone: The read ends 3 residues early relative to the CDR3; the germline J gene fills the gap. The chain couples TRBV2 to TRBJ1-2; 7 positions agree with TRBD1. V gave up 1 base and J gave up 5 bases; unmatched junction bases: 4. The CDR3 runs to 14 residues. Germline loops: CDR1 SNHLY, CDR2 FYNNEI. CDR3 DNA (partial): TGTGCCAGCAGTGAAGGGACAGGAACTTATGGC. Residues: CASSEGTGTYG. The whole CDR3 sequence is CASSEGTGTYGYTF.

For this clone: The missing CDR3 end, 3 residues past where the read stops, is filled in from the germline J gene. J is TRBJ1-2 and V is TRBV5-4; a possible D gene is TRBD1 (5 bases). This CDR3 region has 13 residues. V was shortened by 0 bases and J by 7 bases, with 10 bases between the two germline ends. Germline loops: CDR1 SGHNT, CDR2 YYREEE (reference sequence). The covered CDR3 bases are TGTGCCAGCAGCTTGGAGCAGGGTGTTGGC. The encoded protein is CASSLEQGVG. In full, the CDR3 is CASSLEQGVGYTF.

Note on this clone: The sequence runs out 3 residues before the end of the CDR3; the remainder is reconstructed from the germline J gene. This chain connects TRBV19 to TRBJ2-5; 9 nucleotides line up with TRBD1. Germline V gene data show CDR1 as LNHDA and CDR2 as SQIVND (reference sequence). The CDR3 sequence is 17 residues long. V was pared by 3 bases and J by 1 base, with 9 bases of the junction left unmatched. CDR3 bases read: TGTGCCAGTAGTATTCAGGGACAGGGATGGGGCCAAGAGACC. It codes for CASSIQGQGWGQET. The full-length CDR3 reads as CASSIQGQGWGQETQYF.

To note about this clone: The read gets to within 3 residues of the CDR3 end, and the germline J gene fills in the rest. The chain combines TRBV9 with TRBJ2-4; TRBD2 aligns across 13 bases. The length of the CDR3 is 16 residues. From germline, CDR1 is SGDLS and CDR2 YYNGEE. V was pared by 4 bases and J by 5 bases, with 6 bases of the junction left unmatched. The CDR3 region is CASSQGTSGAQNIQYF. The sequenced CDR3 bases are TGTGCCAGCAGCCAAGGGACTAGCGGGGCACAAAACATT.

Concerning this clone itself: The read is 3 residues too short to cover the CDR3 end, so that end is filled in from the germline J gene. The chain recombines TRBV20-1 with TRBJ2-5, with D maybe TRBD2 (6 bases). CDR3 length: 12 residues. V lost 3 bases, J lost 2 bases, and 7 bases lay in between. CDR1 is DFQATT, CDR2 SNEGSKA, per germline (reference sequence). The CDR3 bases that were read are TGCAGTGCTAGCGGGGGTCAAGAGACC. Its protein product is CSASGGQET. The CDR3, in full, reads CSASGGQETQYF.

Turning to this clone: The CDR3 end falls 3 residues outside the read, so it is completed with the germline J gene. The chain carries TRBV29-1 and TRBJ2-3; 9 bases fit TRBD1. The V gene end was trimmed by 7 bases and the J gene end by 6 bases; junction bases not matched to a gene: 8. CDR1 and CDR2 (germline): SQVTM, ANQGSEA. The CDR3 is 13 residues long. CDR3 sequence: CSGDREAYDTQYF. The sequenced CDR3 bases are TGCAGCGGGGACAGGGAGGCTTACGATACG.

Turning to this clone: Sequencing ends 3 residues short of the CDR3 end; the germline J gene provides the rest. The genes are TRBV18 and TRBJ1-1, with 9 bases fitting TRBD1. CDR3 size: 15 residues. With 3 bases clipped from V and 4 bases from J, the junction kept 6 bases outside the gene matches. Germline CDR1 reads KGHSH; CDR2 reads LQKENI. The CDR3 reads CASSPGGQGTTEAFF. CDR3 bases read: TGTGCCAGCTCACCCGGGGGACAGGGAACCACTGAA.